These 21 T cell receptor beta chains originate from one sample sequenced in a study of cytomegalovirus exposure and HLA in healthy donors. The study ran its PCR with 60 Vbeta and 13 Jbeta primers. The protocol was immunoSEQ multiplex PCR, while the TCRdb copy is restricted to in-frame clones and leaves out a portion. The repertoire has about 240,000 clones, more than 70% of them found once; the top ten carry under 0.6%. The material sequenced was PBMCs. The origin of the receptors is a boy younger than 18 in good health and CMV-seronegative.

This chain links TRBV5-5 with TRBJ1-3; maybe TRBD1 (5 bases). In germline, CDR1 is SGHKS, CDR2 YYEKEE (reference sequence). V was clipped by 2 bases and J by 3 bases, with 9 bases between them. This CDR3 is built from 14 residues. The CDR3 nucleotides read TGTGCCAGCAGCTTTAGGGGCGTTGGAAACACCATATATTTT. It yields the protein CASSFRGVGNTIYF. The whole variable domain, remainder taken from reference TRBV5-5 and TRBJ1-3, is DAGVTQSPTHLIKTRGQQVTLRCSPISGHKSVSWYQQVLGQGPQFIFQYYEKEERGRGNFPDRFSARQFPNYSSELNVNALLLGDSALYLCASSFRGVGNTIYFGEGSWLTVV.

The genes are TRBV4-1 and TRBJ2-1; 7 bases are a match to TRBD1. V shed 3 bases, J shed 2 bases, and the junction held 4 bases outside the gene matches. CDR1 is MGHRA, CDR2 YSYEKL, per germline. CDR3 length: 15 amino acids. The CDR3 protein is CASSQSGQPYNEQFF. As DNA, the CDR3 is TGCGCCAGCAGCCAGTCGGGACAGCCCTACAATGAGCAGTTCTTC.

The chain links TRBV5-4 to TRBJ1-1, with 7 bases identical to TRBD1. The CDR3 is made up of 13 amino acids. CDR1 is SGHNT and CDR2 is YYREEE in the germline V gene (reference sequence). After removal of 4 bases from V and 7 bases from J, the junction contained 7 bases not matched to a gene. Here the CDR3 DNA reads TGTGCCAGCAGCGACGGGGGACAGATTGAAGCTTTCTTT. Amino acid sequence: CASSDGGQIEAFF.

CDR3 loop: CASSYRTGSSYEQYF. The CDR3 DNA follows: TGTGCCAGCAGTTACCGGACAGGGAGCTCCTACGAGCAGTACTTC. This chain joins TRBV2 and TRBJ2-7, with 8 bases that match TRBD1. The germline V gene encodes CDR1 SNHLY and CDR2 FYNNEI. The CDR3 extends over 15 amino acids. The V gene end was trimmed by 5 bases and the J gene end by 0 bases; junction bases not matched to a gene: 6.

V usage is TRBV7-8 and J usage is TRBJ2-7; 9 bases align to TRBD1. Germline V gene data show CDR1 as SGHVS and CDR2 as FQNEAQ. V trimming: 5 bases; J trimming: 4 bases; junction bases outside the gene matches: 6. The CDR3 spans 14 residues. As DNA, the CDR3 is TGTGCCAGCAGCGAGGGGGACAGGGTATACGAGCAGTACTTC. This gives the protein CASSEGDRVYEQYF.

The rearrangement joins TRBV20-1 to TRBJ2-5; D not resolved. The ends were cut back, 0 bases at V and 4 bases at J, with 3 bases in the middle. The length of the CDR3 is 11 residues. The germline CDR1 and CDR2 sequences are DFQATT and SNEGSKA (reference sequence). The CDR3 DNA sequence: TGCAGTGCTAGAGAGAGAGAGACCCAGTACTTC. This translates into CSARERETQYF.

The chain uses TRBV6-1 and TRBJ2-7; weak D call: TRBD2 (6 bases). The V end was cut by 4 bases, the J end by 3 bases, with 19 bases between. CDR1 and CDR2 (germline): MNHNS, SASEGT. This CDR3 spans 16 amino acids. Here the CDR3 reads CASSGGPTRGIYEQYF. In DNA form, the CDR3 reads TGTGCCAGCAGTGGAGGACCTACCCGGGGGATCTACGAGCAGTACTTC.

V usage is TRBV5-1 and J usage is TRBJ2-2, with 9 bases identical to TRBD1. Germline V gene lookup returns CDR1 SGHRS and CDR2 YFSETQ. This CDR3 has 15 amino acids. Trimming took 4 bases from V and 7 from J; bases not matched to a gene: 8. CDR3 DNA sequence: TGCGCCAGCAGCGCGGGACAGGGAGCAATCGGGGAGCTGTTTTTT. As protein: CASSAGQGAIGELFF.

The gene calls are TRBV19 and TRBJ1-1; 8 bases fit TRBD1. CDR1 is LNHDA, CDR2 SQIVND, per germline (reference sequence). V was clipped by 3 bases and J by 0 bases; unmatched bases: 3. The CDR3 covers 15 residues. In DNA, the CDR3 is TGTGCCAGTAGTATCACAGGGGGTATGAACACTGAAGCTTTCTTT. This translates into CASSITGGMNTEAFF.

This clone has just one count. The J gene is TRBJ1-1, the V gene TRBV30, with D uncertain. The CDR3 extends over 12 amino acids. CDR1 and CDR2 from the germline V gene are GTSNPN and SVGIG (reference sequence). Deletions cut 3 bases from V and 7 bases from J, with 12 bases between. CDR3 region: CAWRALSGEAFF. The CDR3 coding sequence is TGTGCCTGGAGAGCACTAAGCGGTGAAGCTTTCTTT.

Remarks on this clone: A junction boundary mismatches the germline segment, possibly from a read error. The chain joins TRBV2 to TRBJ1-6; 12 nucleotides align to TRBD1. The CDR3 is 12 residues long. Germline CDR1 is SNHLY and CDR2 is FYNNEI. The CDR3 coding sequence is TGTGCCAGCAGTGCCCAGGGACAGGGGGCCCCCTTT. Translating gives CASSAQGQGAPF.

This rearrangement joins TRBV4-2 to TRBJ2-1; 7 bases are a match to TRBD2. There are 16 residues in the CDR3. V shed 3 bases, J shed 5 bases, and the junction held 10 bases outside the gene matches. Germline lookup yields CDR1 LGHNA and CDR2 YNFKEQ. The CDR3 sequence is CASSQWGEGQDNEQFF. CDR3 bases: TGTGCCAGCAGCCAGTGGGGGGAGGGCCAGGACAATGAGCAGTTCTTC.

The V gene is TRBV7-2, the J gene TRBJ1-2; the match to TRBD1 covers 8 bases. J lost 4 bases, V lost 7 bases, and 8 bases had no gene match. The germline gives CDR1 SGHTA, CDR2 FQGNSA. The CDR3 runs to 14 residues. The CDR3 is CASTQTGATYGYTF. The CDR3 DNA reads as TGTGCCAGCACCCAGACAGGGGCCACCTATGGCTACACCTTC.

In its sample, this clone was seen once. The chain uses TRBV30 and TRBJ1-2, with 7 positions matching TRBD1. V shed 5 bases and J 9 bases; nucleotides not matched to a gene: 12. CDR1 is GTSNPN and CDR2 is SVGIG in the germline V gene (reference sequence). The CDR3 covers 13 residues. This chain's CDR3 is CAWAKGQAVSYTF. CDR3 sequence (DNA): TGTGCCTGGGCAAAAGGACAGGCCGTTAGCTACACCTTC.

The chain joins TRBV5-5 to TRBJ2-1; TRBD1 might be the D (6 bases). The germline V gene has CDR1 SGHKS and CDR2 YYEKEE (reference sequence). This CDR3 is 17 amino acids long. V was clipped by 3 bases and J by 3 bases, with 19 bases between them. CDR3: CASSSGRVWGLYNEQFF. The CDR3, as DNA: TGTGCCAGCAGCTCTGGCCGGGTTTGGGGGCTCTACAATGAGCAGTTCTTC.

The chain carries TRBV10-3 and TRBJ1-1, with a possible D match to TRBD1 (5 bases). This CDR3 is 13 amino acids long. Germline-derived CDR1 and CDR2 are ENHRY and SYGVKD. V was shortened by 3 bases and J by 1 base, with 6 bases between the two germline ends. CDR3 sequence reads: CAISEQENTEAFF. In DNA form, the CDR3 reads TGTGCCATCAGTGAACAGGAGAACACTGAAGCTTTCTTT.

V usage is TRBV25-1 and J usage is TRBJ1-2, with 11 bases aligning to TRBD1. Germline values: CDR1 MGHDK, CDR2 SYGVNS. The length of the CDR3 is 17 residues. V shed 6 bases and J 4 bases; nucleotides not matched to a gene: 13. The chain's CDR3 is CASSPPGQGVGGYGYTF. CDR3 nucleotides: TGTGCCAGCAGCCCTCCGGGACAGGGGGTCGGTGGCTATGGCTACACCTTC.

The V call is TRBV5-6, the J call TRBJ2-7; no firm D call. Germline CDR1 is SGHDT and CDR2 is YYEEEE. CDR3 length: 17 residues. With 3 bases removed from V and 2 bases from J, the gap between germline ends came to 21 bases. For the CDR3, the DNA is TGTGCCAGCAGCTCTGGCATTGGGCTCTTACTCCCCTACGAGCAGTACTTC. Its protein product is CASSSGIGLLLPYEQYF. Variable domain in full (rest from reference TRBV5-6 and TRBJ2-7): DAGVTQSPTHLIKTRGQQVTLRCSPKSGHDTVSWYQQALGQGPQFIFQYYEEEERQRGNFPDRFSGHQFPNYSSELNVNALLLGDSALYLCASSSGIGLLLPYEQYFGPGTRLTVT.

Concerning this clone: Other DNA sequences in this specimen translate into the identical CDR3. The chain uses TRBV5-1 and TRBJ2-7; D is ambiguous. The CDR3 length is 14 residues. CDR1 and CDR2 from the germline V gene are SGHRS and YFSETQ. The germline V and J ends were trimmed by 0 bases and 3 bases, with 10 bases remaining between them. In DNA form, the CDR3 reads TGCGCCAGCAGCTTGGTTGGTGGTAGCTACGAGCAGTACTTC. Residues: CASSLVGGSYEQYF.

This clone was detected a few times. The chain has TRBV4-1 and TRBJ2-4; TRBD2 matches at 11 bases. With 0 bases clipped from V and 5 bases from J, the junction kept 6 bases outside the gene matches. There are 17 residues in the CDR3. The germline gives CDR1 MGHRA, CDR2 YSYEKL. The CDR3 is CASSQDQTSGTENIQYF. In DNA form, the CDR3 reads TGCGCCAGCAGCCAAGATCAGACTAGCGGGACTGAAAACATTCAGTACTTC.

V usage is TRBV6-1 and J usage is TRBJ1-5, with a tentative D call TRBD1 (5 bases). The germline V gene has CDR1 MNHNS and CDR2 SASEGT. The length of the CDR3 is 17 residues. The germline V and J ends were trimmed by 3 bases and 7 bases, with 22 bases remaining between them. The CDR3 DNA reads TGTGCCAGCAGTGAGCGGAAGCCCAGGGAAGTACGACAGCCCCAGCATTTT. Translating it yields CASSERKPREVRQPQHF.